The 32 T cell receptor beta chains presented below share a single source sample, sequenced in a study of T cells in Graves' hyperthyroidism and ophthalmopathy. The source material, RNA transcripts, was used to amplify TCR beta CDR3 regions. In the first-round RT-PCR of the TCR CDR3, the HTBI primer set was used. Each CDR3 protein gets one entry after TCRdb re-called the multiplex PCR reads with MiXCR. The sample lists about 840,000 distinct CDR3 sequences, 38% occurring once. The material sequenced was blood. These TCRs come from a man aged 18 to 30 with Graves' hyperthyroidism.

The rearrangement links TRBV4-1 to TRBJ1-5; D remains unclear. The ends were cut back, 0 bases at V and 8 bases at J, with 14 bases in the middle. Germline-derived CDR1 and CDR2 are MGHRA and YSYEKL. The CDR3 consists of 15 residues. For the CDR3, the DNA is TGCGCCAGCAGCCAAGATTTATCGGGATGGGAGCCCCAGCATTTT. Translated, it gives CASSQDLSGWEPQHF.

This clonotype was recorded once. Because the CDR3 is missing its conserved closing phenylalanine or tryptophan, this is likely a read error. V is TRBV12-3 or TRBV12-4 and J is TRBJ1-1, with a weak D call TRBD1 (6 bases). This CDR3 comprises 14 residues. Trimming stripped 3 bases from V and 5 bases from J, with 13 bases between. This CDR3 reads CASSFYRAGTEAFL. The CDR3 bases are TGTGCCAGCAGTTTTTACAGGGCAGGGACTGAAGCTTTCCTT.

The gene calls are TRBV14 and TRBJ2-7; D is possibly TRBD2 (5 bases). V lost 3 bases and J 2 bases, leaving 17 bases between the germline ends. Germline assignment: CDR1 SGHDN and CDR2 FVKESK. The CDR3 runs to 16 residues. The CDR3 sequence: CASSHSVGTAAYEQYF. The CDR3 DNA follows: TGTGCCAGCAGCCATAGCGTTGGAACAGCAGCCTACGAGCAGTACTTC. Full variable domain (outside the CDR3, taken from reference TRBV14 and TRBJ2-7): EAGVTQFPSHSVIEKGQTVTLRCDPISGHDNLYWYRRVMGKEIKFLLHFVKESKQDESGMPNNRFLAERTGGTYSTLKVQPAELEDSGVYFCASSHSVGTAAYEQYFGPGTRLTVT.

The chain recombines TRBV7-8 with TRBJ2-7; either TRBD1 or TRBD2 may fit D (6 bases each). Germline V gives CDR1 SGHVS, CDR2 FQNEAQ. Deletions cut 4 bases from V and 2 bases from J, with 15 bases between. This CDR3 region has 15 residues. The CDR3 nucleotides are TGTGCCAGCAGCTCCCGGAGGGGGTCGCCCTACGAGCAGTACTTC. Its translation is CASSSRRGSPYEQYF.

The rearrangement joins TRBV20-1 to TRBJ1-1, with D perhaps TRBD1 (5 bases). The CDR3 totals 16 residues. With 0 bases removed from V and 6 bases from J, the gap between germline ends came to 20 bases. Germline CDR1 is DFQATT and CDR2 is SNEGSKA (reference sequence). The CDR3 DNA is TGCAGTGCTAGAGATTTGGCAGGTCCTAAAGGGGCTGAAGCTTTCTTT. Translating it yields CSARDLAGPKGAEAFF.

To note about this clonotype: Given a much more abundant clone one base away, this may be a read error. This rearrangement joins TRBV5-6 to TRBJ1-6; a weak D match, TRBD1 (5 bases). Trimming took 8 bases from V and 7 from J, leaving 13 bases between them. CDR3 size: 13 residues. CDR1 SGHDT and CDR2 YYEEEE come from the germline V gene. In nucleotides, the CDR3 is TGTGCCAGTTCGACAGATCCGAATTCACCCCTCCACTTT. It yields the protein CASSTDPNSPLHF.

This chain uses TRBV20-1 with TRBJ2-7; D may match TRBD1 or TRBD2 (6 bases each). The germline V gene encodes CDR1 DFQATT and CDR2 SNEGSKA (reference sequence). The CDR3 contains 16 residues. Trimming removed 5 bases at V and 4 bases at J, with 24 bases between. The CDR3 reads CSAQNKRTDAGYEQYF. DNA of the CDR3: TGCAGTGCTCAAAACAAGAGGACAGACGCGGGGTACGAGCAGTACTTC.

On this clonotype: A much bigger clone sits one base away, suggesting this may be a read error. The V gene is TRBV29-1, the J gene TRBJ2-2; D ambiguous. The CDR3 consists of 14 residues. The germline gives CDR1 SQVTM, CDR2 ANQGSEA. V lost 6 bases and J 1 base, leaving 12 bases between the germline ends. Here the CDR3 DNA reads TGCAGCGTAGTGGACGGTGGGAACACCGGGGAGCTGTTTTTT. It is translated as CSVVDGGNTGELFF.

This clonotype has ten or more counts. The chain combines TRBV10-3 with TRBJ2-7, with TRBD2 as a possible D gene (6 bases). The V and J ends lost 4 bases and 2 bases respectively, with 12 bases between them. The CDR3 length is 14 residues. CDR1 and CDR2 (germline): ENHRY, SYGVKD. CDR3 bases: TGTGCCATCAGTGCCGGAGGGATCCCCTACGAGCAGTACTTC. It encodes CAISAGGIPYEQYF.

CDR3: CASSIEDDSSYEQYF. The CDR3, as DNA: TGTGCCAGTAGTATAGAGGACGACAGCTCCTACGAGCAGTACTTC. The rearrangement uses TRBV19 and TRBJ2-7, with D perhaps matching TRBD1 (5 bases). V was trimmed by 0 bases and J by 0 bases, leaving 9 bases between them. The CDR3 has 15 residues. Germline V lookup: CDR1 LNHDA, CDR2 SQIVND (reference sequence).

The chain is built from TRBV5-8 and TRBJ1-1; 11 bases line up with TRBD1. This CDR3 has 14 amino acids. Trimming at V came to 3 bases and at J to 8 bases, leaving 6 bases not matched to a gene. In germline, CDR1 is SGHTS, CDR2 YDEGEE. CDR3 sequence: CASSSGQGADEAFF. CDR3 nucleotides: TGTGCCAGCAGCTCAGGACAGGGGGCGGACGAAGCTTTCTTT. Using reference TRBV5-8 and TRBJ1-1 for the parts outside the CDR3, the full variable domain is EAGVTQSPTHLIKTRGQQATLRCSPISGHTSVYWYQQALGLGLQFLLWYDEGEERNRGNFPPRFSGRQFPNYSSELNVNALELEDSALYLCASSSGQGADEAFFGQGTRLTVV.

In this sample, this clonotype turned up a few times. The chain uses TRBV7-9 and TRBJ2-2, with 9 bases aligning to TRBD2. The CDR3 has 16 amino acids. The V segment lost 1 base and the J segment 4 bases; nucleotides outside the gene matches: 4. Looked up from germline, CDR1 is SEHNR and CDR2 is FQNEAQ (reference sequence). CDR3: CASSLVRGRATGELFF. CDR3 bases: TGTGCCAGCAGCTTAGTGCGCGGGAGGGCCACCGGGGAGCTGTTTTTT.

CDR3 DNA: TGCAGTGCTAGAGACTATTCCACAGATACGCAGTATTTT. It is translated as CSARDYSTDTQYF. The rearrangement joins TRBV20-1 to TRBJ2-3, with unresolved D. The length of the CDR3 is 13 residues. Trimming shortened V by 0 bases and J by 2 bases, and 6 bases separated the two germline ends. The germline CDR1 and CDR2 sequences are DFQATT and SNEGSKA (reference sequence).

The genes are TRBV10-3 and TRBJ2-6, with TRBD1 identical over 12 bases. The CDR3 covers 17 residues. CDR1 is ENHRY and CDR2 is SYGVKD in the germline V gene. J was trimmed by 4 bases and V by 6 bases; bases with no gene match: 7. The CDR3 nucleotides are TGTGCCATCAGCAGGGACAGGGGGCACTCCGGGGCCAACGTCCTGACTTTC. Protein sequence: CAISRDRGHSGANVLTF.

This clonotype was recorded many times. V gene TRBV5-1 combines with J gene TRBJ1-4; 7 bases are shared with TRBD1. The CDR3 totals 13 residues. Germline V gene sequence: CDR1 SGHRS, CDR2 YFSETQ. V trimming: 5 bases; J trimming: 3 bases; junction bases outside the gene matches: 1. CDR3 loop: CASRDRANEKLFF. The CDR3 DNA is TGCGCCAGCAGAGACAGGGCTAATGAAAAACTGTTTTTT.

The chain has TRBV9 and TRBJ2-5; 12 bases are shared with TRBD2. In germline, CDR1 is SGDLS, CDR2 YYNGEE. With 4 bases clipped from V and 0 bases from J, the junction kept 7 bases outside the gene matches. The CDR3 sequence is 17 residues long. The CDR3 reads CASSPGLAGRNQETQYF. The CDR3, as DNA: TGTGCCAGCAGCCCCGGACTAGCGGGACGGAACCAAGAGACCCAGTACTTC.

This sequence joins TRBV7-2 and TRBJ1-1; D not certain. The CDR3 consists of 11 residues. Trimming removed 3 bases at V and 9 bases at J, with 8 bases between. Germline assignment: CDR1 SGHTA and CDR2 FQGNSA. The CDR3 sequence: CASSLERKAFF. The CDR3 DNA sequence: TGTGCCAGCAGCTTGGAACGTAAAGCTTTCTTT.

The J gene is TRBJ1-6, the V gene TRBV19, with a tentative D call TRBD1 (5 bases). This CDR3 comprises 13 residues. The germline V and J ends were trimmed by 5 bases and 8 bases, with 10 bases remaining between them. The V gene's germline CDR1 is LNHDA and CDR2 SQIVND (reference sequence). CDR3 region: CASSAAGHSPLHF. The CDR3, as DNA: TGTGCCAGTAGTGCCGCGGGGCATTCACCCCTCCACTTT.

The chain couples TRBV12-3 or TRBV12-4 to TRBJ1-5; D is unresolved. The V and J ends lost 3 bases and 5 bases respectively, with 11 bases between them. The CDR3 spans 14 residues. This chain's CDR3 is CASSFGIFDQPQHF. CDR3 sequence (DNA): TGTGCCAGCAGTTTCGGGATTTTCGATCAGCCCCAGCATTTT.

This chain joins TRBV7-8 and TRBJ1-5, with D perhaps matching TRBD1 (5 bases). Germline values: CDR1 SGHVS, CDR2 FQNEAQ. This CDR3 region has 16 residues. Between the trimmed V and J ends, which lost 0 bases and 11 bases, there was a span of 20 bases. This chain's CDR3 is CASSLALEDNGETQHF. The CDR3 DNA reads as TGTGCCAGCAGCTTAGCGCTAGAGGACAACGGAGAGACCCAGCATTTT.

This clonotype was observed a handful of times. The chain employs TRBV9 and TRBJ1-1, with no clear D. The CDR3 consists of 13 residues. Germline V gene lookup returns CDR1 SGDLS and CDR2 YYNGEE. Trimming removed 4 bases from V and 3 bases from J, with 10 bases in between. CDR3 sequence: CASSQDRYTEAFF. DNA for the CDR3: TGTGCCAGCAGCCAAGATCGGTACACTGAAGCTTTCTTT. Together with reference TRBV9 and TRBJ1-1, the CDR3 gives the full variable domain: DSGVTQTPKHLITATGQRVTLRCSPRSGDLSVYWYQQSLDQGLQFLIQYYNGEERAKGNILERFSAQQFPDLHSELNLSSLELGDSALYFCASSQDRYTEAFFGQGTRLTVV.

With respect to this clonotype: One base away lies a much larger clone, so this may be a sequencing read error. The chain's CDR3 is CASQRVRATEAFF. Written as DNA, the CDR3 is TGTGCCAGCCAGCGAGTGAGGGCCACTGAAGCTTTCTTT. This sequence joins TRBV7-9 and TRBJ1-1; D is uncertain. The germline V gene encodes CDR1 SEHNR and CDR2 FQNEAQ (reference sequence). Trimming took off 8 bases at V and 4 bases at J, with 14 bases between the two ends. CDR3 size: 13 residues.

This clonotype was observed once. Being one base from a much bigger clone, this may be a read error. This chain connects TRBV2 to TRBJ2-5; no definite D call. Germline V gives CDR1 SNHLY, CDR2 FYNNEI. Trimming stripped 1 base from V and 9 bases from J, with 9 bases between. The CDR3 extends over 12 amino acids. CDR3 amino acids: CASSEGGGAQYF. For the CDR3, the DNA is TGTGCCAGCAGTGAAGGTGGTGGGGCCCAGTACTTC.

The table lists this clonotype with a few counts. V and J are TRBV4-1 and TRBJ1-4; D gene unclear. This CDR3 region has 14 residues. V lost 1 base to trimming and J lost 14 bases, with 17 bases between them. The germline V gene has CDR1 MGHRA and CDR2 YSYEKL. The DNA for the CDR3 is TGCGCCAGCAGCCAAGTAAAGGTCTGGAGTCAGCTGTTTTTT. Translation: CASSQVKVWSQLFF.

This clonotype was observed at least ten times. The chain employs TRBV10-3 and TRBJ1-5; TRBD1 might be the D (6 bases). The CDR3 totals 14 residues. V was pared by 7 bases and J by 4 bases, with 14 bases between. CDR1 and CDR2 from the germline V gene are ENHRY and SYGVKD. For the CDR3, the DNA is TGTGCCATCAAGACAGATAGGGGGAATCAGCCCCAGCATTTT. Protein: CAIKTDRGNQPQHF.

The V call is TRBV5-1, the J call TRBJ2-6; the D call may be TRBD1 or TRBD2 (6 bases each). With 4 bases removed from V and 4 bases from J, the gap between germline ends came to 9 bases. Germline CDR1 is SGHRS and CDR2 is YFSETQ. The CDR3 totals 14 residues. The CDR3 DNA is TGCGCCAGCAGCGGAGGGGGGGGGGCCAACGTCCTGACTTTC. Its translation: CASSGGGGANVLTF.

This clonotype was detected a few times. J is TRBJ2-2 and V is TRBV6-5; 7 bases are a match to TRBD2. V was pared by 6 bases and J by 6 bases, with 10 bases of the junction left unmatched. CDR1 is MNHEY and CDR2 is SVGAGI in the germline V gene. The CDR3 loop spans 15 amino acids. CDR3 bases: TGTGCCAGCAGGTCAGGCAGCGGGATGGCCGGGGAGCTGTTTTTT. It encodes CASRSGSGMAGELFF.

This chain links TRBV12-3 or TRBV12-4 with TRBJ2-7; D unclear. Trimming took 6 bases from V and 2 from J, leaving 14 bases between them. The CDR3 is made up of 14 amino acids. CDR3: CASRDGSRPYEQYF. The CDR3 DNA sequence: TGTGCCAGCAGGGACGGCTCCCGTCCCTACGAGCAGTACTTC.

For this clonotype: Since a much larger clone is just one base distant, this may be a read error. The chain uses TRBV12-3 or TRBV12-4 and TRBJ1-5; 9 nucleotides match TRBD1. CDR3 length equals 13 residues. The CDR3: CTSRDRGKEPQHF. In DNA form, the CDR3 reads TGTACCAGCAGAGACAGGGGGAAGGAGCCCCAGCATTTT.

A note on this clonotype: The junction does not match germline at one end; this may be a read error. The V gene is TRBV5-4, the J gene TRBJ1-5, with no clear D. The germline V gene encodes CDR1 SGHNT and CDR2 YYREEE (reference sequence). The CDR3 contains 13 residues. DNA for the CDR3: TGTGCCAGCGGCTTGGGTGGTCTTCAGCCCCAGCATTTT. Its translation: CASGLGGLQPQHF.

This clonotype was recorded at least ten times. This chain links TRBV10-3 with TRBJ1-1, with 8 bases that match TRBD1. The trim removed 6 bases at V and 4 bases at J, leaving 4 bases unmatched. The CDR3 is 13 amino acids. In germline, CDR1 is ENHRY, CDR2 SYGVKD. CDR3 nucleotides: TGTGCCATCAGGGGACAGGTTGGCACTGAAGCTTTCTTT. It specifies CAIRGQVGTEAFF.

This clonotype was picked up a small number of times. The rearrangement joins TRBV13 to TRBJ2-7; D is ambiguous. CDR1 is PRHDT, CDR2 FYEKMQ, per germline (reference sequence). The CDR3 totals 15 residues. Trimming removed 5 bases from V and 0 bases from J, with 14 bases in between. The CDR3 region is CASSLFSGRSYEQYF. Written as DNA, the CDR3 is TGTGCCAGCAGCCTGTTTTCCGGGCGCTCCTACGAGCAGTACTTC.